This TCR beta chain was identified in a study of blood T cell repertoires in COVID-19. Study in general: Acute and convalescent COVID-19 specimens originated in the United States, Italy and Spain. Nucleic acid was either cDNA or gDNA, and it came from T cells, B-cell-depleted T cells, or PBMCs.

Authors' methods: Reference gene primers were amplified, and this amplification served to estimate nucleated cell counts. Assay: immunoSEQ multiplex PCR; the TCRdb copy retains only in-frame clones and omits some. The DNA was the basis for D and trimming; V, J and clone size are from that table. The top ten hold approximately 3% of the sample, which has 470,000 or so clones, 80% to 90% seen once. Germline assignment: CDR1 SNHLY and CDR2 FYNNEI. This CDR3 is built from 17 residues. Trimming cost V 2 bases and J 5 bases; bases outside gene matches: 14. This clone came up a few times. The sample comprised peripheral blood. This chain joins TRBV2 and TRBJ2-7; 8 bases align to TRBD2. The sequence was collected from a human donor in a cohort sampled during active COVID-19. In DNA form, the CDR3 reads TGTGCCAGCAGTGAAACGGCCCCCACTAGCGGAAGCCACGAGCAGTACTTC. It is translated as CASSETAPTSGSHEQYF. Together with reference TRBV2 and TRBJ2-7, the CDR3 gives the full variable domain: EPEVTQTPSHQVTQMGQEVILRCVPISNHLYFYWYRQILGQKVEFLVSFYNNEISEKSEIFDDQFSVERPDGSNFTLKIRSTKLEDSAMYFCASSETAPTSGSHEQYFGPGTRLTVT.